These T cell receptor beta chains were read from a single sample in a study of breast tumors, draining lymph nodes, adjacent tissues. One entry per CDR3 protein results from TCRdb running MiXCR on the multiplex PCR reads. Of approximately 200,000 distinct CDR3 sequences detected, approximately 30% appear once; the ten largest clones hold about 4.3%. Sequencing used axillary lymph node tissue. These TCRs come from a female donor with breast cancer. Some clones in this sample may be carry-over from other donors' samples. CDR3s include the opening cysteine and the closing phenylalanine or tryptophan. A D gene is named only where the DNA matches it firmly. The size field is filled for only some rows; it gives once, few, many or a size class.

cdr3_aa,cdr3_nt,clone_size,cdr3_length,j_call,v_call,d_call
CASSLGGSAATDTQYF,TGTGCCAGCAGCTTAGGCGGGAGTGCGGCCACAGATACGCAGTATTTT,few,16,TRBJ2-3,TRBV11-3,TRBD2
CSARDPTGDNSPLHF,TGCAGTGCTAGAGATCCGACAGGGGATAATTCACCCCTCCACTTT,-,15,TRBJ1-6,TRBV20-1,TRBD1
CASSLAGVSTDMQYF,TGCGCCAGCAGCTTAGCAGGGGTTTCAACAGATATGCAGTATTTT,few,15,TRBJ2-3,TRBV5-1,-
CASSLGDRNTIYF,TGTGCCAGCAGCTTAGGGGACAGGAACACCATATATTTT,-,13,TRBJ1-3,TRBV7-9,TRBD1
CAISATEFAYEQYF,TGTGCCATCAGTGCGACGGAATTTGCCTACGAGCAGTACTTC,many,14,TRBJ2-7,TRBV10-3,-
CSARDTQYF,TGCAGTGCTAGAGATACGCAGTATTTT,-,9,TRBJ2-3,TRBV20-1,-
CSGTGRTTYEQYF,TGCAGTGGGACGGGCCGAACTACCTACGAGCAGTACTTC,many,13,TRBJ2-7,TRBV20-1,-
CASSVGAGTGSSGANVLTF,TGTGCCAGCAGCGTAGGGGCCGGGACAGGGTCCTCTGGGGCCAACGTCCTGACTTTC,many,19,TRBJ2-6,TRBV9,TRBD1
CASMAGLGGYEQYF,TGTGCCAGCATGGCTGGGCTAGGGGGGTACGAGCAGTACTTC,once,14,TRBJ2-7,TRBV2,-
CASSDRTRSAEAFF,TGTGCCAGCAGTGACCGTACCCGGTCCGCTGAAGCTTTCTTT,many,14,TRBJ1-1,TRBV2,-
CASSLVVTDTQYF,TGTGCCAGCAGCTTGGTTGTCACAGATACGCAGTATTTT,many,13,TRBJ2-3,TRBV5-5,-
CASSALAGVINNEQFF,TGTGCCAGTAGTGCCTTAGCGGGAGTTATCAACAATGAGCAGTTCTTC,many,16,TRBJ2-1,TRBV19,TRBD2
CASNAGDSGNTIYF,TGTGCCAGCAATGCAGGGGACTCTGGAAACACCATATATTTT,many,14,TRBJ1-3,TRBV6-5,-
CASSSPGTGDNEQFF,TGTGCCAGCAGTTCCCCCGGGACCGGAGACAATGAGCAGTTCTTC,many,15,TRBJ2-1,TRBV12-3/TRBV12-4,-
CASSVGTGVNTEAFF,TGTGCCAGCAGCGTAGGGACAGGGGTGAACACTGAAGCTTTCTTT,few,15,TRBJ1-1,TRBV9,TRBD1
CARRGGYEQYF,TGTGCCAGAAGAGGGGGGTACGAGCAGTACTTC,many,11,TRBJ2-7,TRBV27,-
CASSPTFTSWNEQFF,TGTGCCAGCTCACCGACCTTTACCTCGTGGAATGAGCAGTTCTTC,-,15,TRBJ2-1,TRBV18,-
CASSPRDRVYGYTF,TGTGCCAGCAGCCCGCGGGACAGGGTCTATGGCTACACCTTC,many,14,TRBJ1-2,TRBV3-1,TRBD1
CSAPGPMGYGYTF,TGCAGTGCCCCGGGGCCAATGGGATATGGCTACACCTTC,few,13,TRBJ1-2,TRBV20-1,-
CASSQDRPGRGGYTF,TGCGCCAGCAGCCAGGATCGCCCAGGGAGAGGTGGCTACACCTTC,few,15,TRBJ1-2,TRBV4-3,-
CASSVGRGSSPLHF,TGTGCCAGCAGCGTCGGCAGGGGGAGTTCACCCCTCCACTTT,-,14,TRBJ1-6,TRBV6-5,TRBD1
CASSHRDRGLHEQYF,TGTGCCAGCAGTCACCGGGACAGGGGGCTCCACGAGCAGTACTTC,-,15,TRBJ2-7,TRBV12-3/TRBV12-4,TRBD1
CSAGTGDGPQHF,TGCAGTGCTGGGACAGGGGATGGTCCCCAGCATTTT,many,12,TRBJ1-5,TRBV20-1,TRBD1
CSAATGASYEQYF,TGCAGTGCAGCGACAGGGGCCTCCTACGAGCAGTACTTC,-,13,TRBJ2-7,TRBV20-1,TRBD1
CASSLERSYEQYF,TGTGCCAGCAGCTTAGAAAGATCCTACGAGCAGTACTTC,many,13,TRBJ2-7,TRBV7-2,-
CSARDLAGGPHEQYF,TGCAGTGCTAGAGATCTAGCGGGAGGGCCCCACGAGCAGTACTTC,many,15,TRBJ2-7,TRBV20-1,TRBD2
CASSQGDTIYF,TGTGCCAGCAGCCAGGGGGACACCATATATTTT,many,11,TRBJ1-3,TRBV3-1,-
CASKRATGELFF,TGTGCCAGCAAGAGGGCCACCGGGGAGCTGTTTTTT,few,12,TRBJ2-2,TRBV28,-
CASSLRDSSYEQYF,TGTGCCAGCAGCTTACGGGACAGCTCCTACGAGCAGTACTTC,-,14,TRBJ2-7,TRBV7-8,TRBD1
CASSPGQKDEQYF,TGTGCCAGCAGTCCCGGACAGAAAGACGAGCAGTACTTC,many,13,TRBJ2-7,TRBV12-3/TRBV12-4,-
CASSQGLNIQYF,TGTGCCAGCAGCCAAGGACTAAACATTCAGTACTTC,few,12,TRBJ2-4,TRBV3-1,-
CSARVPVAGGPNTQYF,TGCAGTGCTAGAGTCCCAGTAGCGGGAGGGCCTAATACGCAGTATTTT,many,16,TRBJ2-3,TRBV20-1,TRBD2
CSASKGGYEKLFF,TGCAGCGCGAGCAAGGGAGGGTACGAAAAACTGTTTTTT,many,13,TRBJ1-4,TRBV29-1,-
CAPDWTTRGQETQYF,TGCGCCCCCGACTGGACTACGAGGGGACAAGAGACCCAGTACTTC,-,15,TRBJ2-5,TRBV4-1,-
CASSLRQGTDTQYF,TGTGCCAGCAGCTTACGACAGGGAACAGATACGCAGTATTTT,many,14,TRBJ2-3,TRBV7-9,TRBD1
CASSLDDHSNQPQHF,TGTGCCAGCAGCCTAGATGATCATAGCAATCAGCCCCAGCATTTT,-,15,TRBJ1-5,TRBV7-8,-
CASSLGPQLNQPQHF,TGTGCCAGCAGCTTAGGTCCACAGCTCAATCAGCCCCAGCATTTT,many,15,TRBJ1-5,TRBV7-2,-
CSGQAYTGEPFF,TGTAGTGGCCAGGCATACACCGGGGAGCCGTTTTTT,-,12,TRBJ2-2,TRBV20-1,-
CASSFWGEEYF,TGTGCCAGCAGTTTTTGGGGCGAGGAGTACTTC,-,11,TRBJ2-7,TRBV12-3/TRBV12-4,-
CASRAGAAGSGANVLTF,TGTGCCAGCCGGGCAGGGGCGGCCGGCTCTGGGGCCAACGTCCTGACTTTC,many,17,TRBJ2-6,TRBV2,-
CASSAGQGLGYTF,TGTGCCAGCAGTGCTGGACAGGGGCTTGGCTACACCTTC,many,13,TRBJ1-2,TRBV12-3/TRBV12-4,TRBD1
CASSLRTAQGTEAFF,TGTGCCAGCTCACTTCGGACAGCCCAAGGGACTGAAGCTTTCTTT,few,15,TRBJ1-1,TRBV18,-
CASSVAVNTEAFF,TGTGCCAGCAGCGTGGCAGTGAACACTGAAGCTTTCTTT,-,13,TRBJ1-1,TRBV9,-
CASSQGPGYGYTF,TGTGCCAGCAGTCAGGGACCGGGCTATGGCTACACCTTC,many,13,TRBJ1-2,TRBV6-5,-
CASSVSPKGGMRELFF,TGTGCCAGCAGCGTATCACCGAAGGGAGGGATGCGGGAGCTGTTTTTT,-,16,TRBJ2-2,TRBV9,TRBD2
CSASTGGSYEQYF,TGCAGTGCTAGTACGGGGGGATCCTACGAGCAGTACTTC,-,13,TRBJ2-7,TRBV20-1,TRBD2
CASSYGASGQETQYF,TGCGCCAGCAGCTATGGGGCGAGCGGCCAAGAGACCCAGTACTTC,-,15,TRBJ2-5,TRBV5-1,-
CASSPASAYEQYF,TGTGCCAGCAGTCCGGCTAGCGCCTACGAGCAGTACTTC,-,13,TRBJ2-7,TRBV6-1,-
CASSVGDAGYTF,TGTGCCAGCAGCGTCGGGGACGCAGGCTACACCTTC,many,12,TRBJ1-2,TRBV9,-
CASSDSGSDTQYF,TGTGCCAGCAGTGATTCAGGGTCAGATACGCAGTATTTT,few,13,TRBJ2-3,TRBV6-6,-
CASSQDGGVRAGAYNEQFF,TGTGCCAGCAGCCAAGACGGGGGGGTCAGGGCGGGGGCCTACAATGAGCAGTTCTTC,few,19,TRBJ2-1,TRBV9,TRBD2
CASDPGLAGEETQYF,TGTGCCAGCGACCCGGGACTAGCGGGAGAAGAGACCCAGTACTTC,-,15,TRBJ2-5,TRBV6-6,TRBD2
CASSSGPEDGYTF,TGTGCCAGCAGTTCGGGGCCCGAAGATGGCTACACCTTC,many,13,TRBJ1-2,TRBV6-5,-
CASKPSGGFNSPLHF,TGTGCCAGCAAGCCATCCGGGGGTTTTAATTCACCCCTCCACTTT,many,15,TRBJ1-6,TRBV7-9,-
CASSSGLTAPYEQHF,TGTGCCAGCAGCTCAGGTTTGACAGCCCCCTACGAGCAGCACTTC,-,15,TRBJ2-7,TRBV7-9,-